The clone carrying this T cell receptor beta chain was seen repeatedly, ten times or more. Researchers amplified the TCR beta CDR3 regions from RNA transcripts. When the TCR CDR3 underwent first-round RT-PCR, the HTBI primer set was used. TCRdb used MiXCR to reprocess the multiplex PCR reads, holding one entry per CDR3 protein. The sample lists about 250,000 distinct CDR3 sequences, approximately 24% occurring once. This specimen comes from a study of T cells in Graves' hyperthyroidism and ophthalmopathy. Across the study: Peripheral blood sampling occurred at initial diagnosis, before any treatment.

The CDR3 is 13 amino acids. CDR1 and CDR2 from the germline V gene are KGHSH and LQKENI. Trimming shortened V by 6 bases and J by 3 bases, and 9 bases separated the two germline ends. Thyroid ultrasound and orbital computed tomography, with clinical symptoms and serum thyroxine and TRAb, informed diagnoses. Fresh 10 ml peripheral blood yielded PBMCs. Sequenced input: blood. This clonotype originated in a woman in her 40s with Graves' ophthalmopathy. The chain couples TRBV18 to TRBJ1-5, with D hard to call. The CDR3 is CASSPRANQPQHF. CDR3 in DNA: TGTGCCAGCTCCCCGAGGGCCAATCAGCCCCAGCATTTT.